This passage covers 9 T cell receptor beta chains from one sample sequenced in a study of CD8+ T cells in alopecia areata. As to treatment: oral pan-JAK inhibitor, 5-10 mg twice daily. As the sequencing template, cDNA was produced by extracting RNA and reverse transcribing it. This table comes from immunoSEQ multiplex PCR, and its TCRdb copy is limited to in-frame clones, with some not included. The sample records approximately 280,000 clones, about three fifths being singletons. Here the sequenced sample was CD4+ T cells sorted from blood, taken at week 24, from a patient treated with tofacitinib. The receptor source for this set is a human donor with alopecia areata.

The rearrangement uses TRBV10-3 and TRBJ2-1; D may match TRBD1 or TRBD2 (5 bases each). Deletions cut 3 bases from V and 3 bases from J, with 15 bases between. Germline CDR1 and CDR2: ENHRY and SYGVKD. This CDR3 region has 16 residues. The CDR3 region has the DNA TGTGCCATCAGTGACGGGGACCGCTCATACTACAATGAGCAGTTCTTC. Protein: CAISDGDRSYYNEQFF.

The chain uses TRBV6-5 and TRBJ1-1, with D unresolved. The V and J ends lost 4 bases and 3 bases respectively, with 6 bases between them. Germline values: CDR1 MNHEY, CDR2 SVGAGI. This CDR3 spans 12 amino acids. CDR3 amino acids: CASSSLYTEAFF. The CDR3 DNA is TGTGCCAGCAGTTCATTATACACTGAAGCTTTCTTT.

A remark on this clone: Different DNA sequences within this sample yield the same CDR3. Here the CDR3 DNA reads TGCGCCAGCAGCTTAGGACTAGCTGTCTACAATGAGCAGTTCTTC. This translates into CASSLGLAVYNEQFF. The chain uses TRBV5-1 and TRBJ2-1; 8 bases are shared with TRBD2. The V segment lost 2 bases and the J segment 3 bases; nucleotides outside the gene matches: 4. The germline gives CDR1 SGHRS, CDR2 YFSETQ. The CDR3 contains 15 residues. The variable domain in full, completed from reference TRBV5-1 and TRBJ2-1, reads KAGVTQTPRYLIKTRGQQVTLSCSPISGHRSVSWYQQTPGQGLQFLFEYFSETQRNKGNFPGRFSGRQFSNSRSEMNVSTLELGDSALYLCASSLGLAVYNEQFFGPGTRLTVL.

The rearrangement joins TRBV7-3 to TRBJ2-5; 13 bases match TRBD2. The ends lost 1 base at V and 4 bases at J; junction bases unmatched: 3. The germline CDR1 and CDR2 sequences are SGHTA and FQGTGA. This CDR3 has 16 amino acids. The CDR3 loop reads CASSLRLAGGPETQYF. The CDR3 DNA follows: TGTGCCAGCAGCTTAAGACTAGCGGGGGGCCCAGAGACCCAGTACTTC.

The chain combines TRBV6-6 with TRBJ2-4; 8 bases map to TRBD1. V lost 2 bases to trimming and J lost 4 bases; unmatched junction nucleotides: 4. Per germline, CDR1 MNHNY and CDR2 SVGAGI (reference sequence). The CDR3 is 15 amino acids. CDR3 loop: CASSYPTGAKNIQYF. CDR3 DNA: TGTGCCAGCAGTTACCCGACAGGGGCGAAAAACATTCAGTACTTC.

This clone was seen only a few times. The chain employs TRBV28 and TRBJ1-2, with 8 bases matching TRBD1. The CDR3 is 17 residues long. J lost 0 bases, V lost 2 bases, and 8 bases had no gene match. Germline CDR1 MDHEN, CDR2 SYDVKM. This CDR3 reads CASSLNRDRRANYGYTF. CDR3 nucleotides: TGTGCCAGCAGTTTAAACAGGGACAGGAGAGCTAACTATGGCTACACCTTC.

In its sample, this clone was seen once. The rearrangement links TRBV25-1 to TRBJ2-5; D remains unclear. The V gene's germline CDR1 is MGHDK and CDR2 SYGVNS. The CDR3 has 12 residues. The V and J ends lost 1 base and 4 bases respectively, with 4 bases between them. CDR3 in amino acids: CASSELVETQYF. The DNA for the CDR3 is TGTGCCAGCAGTGAATTAGTAGAGACCCAGTACTTC.

The V and J genes are TRBV7-2 and TRBJ2-3, with 7 bases identical to TRBD2. The V segment lost 3 bases and the J segment 0 bases; nucleotides outside the gene matches: 6. CDR1 SGHTA and CDR2 FQGNSA come from the germline V gene. This CDR3 comprises 16 residues. The CDR3 sequence: CASSFPAGSSTDTQYF. CDR3 nucleotides: TGTGCCAGCAGCTTCCCAGCGGGGTCTAGCACAGATACGCAGTATTTT.

The rearrangement joins TRBV9 to TRBJ2-5; unclear D gene. The CDR3 consists of 13 residues. Trimming left V 3 bases short and J 2 bases short, with 8 bases between. Germline V gene sequence: CDR1 SGDLS, CDR2 YYNGEE. The CDR3 sequence is CASSGPLQETQYF. The CDR3 region has the DNA TGTGCCAGCAGCGGCCCTCTACAAGAGACCCAGTACTTC.